The next 25 T cell receptor beta chains were all read from a single sample in a study of blood T cell repertoires in COVID-19. TCRdb's table, derived via immunoSEQ multiplex PCR, lists solely in-frame clones and lacks some. The table has roughly 170,000 clones, over 70% seen once; the top ten hold about 5.8%. The specimen sequenced was PBMCs or T cells enriched from blood (not recorded which). The receptor set was obtained from a woman aged 40 to 55 with acute COVID-19.

This sequence joins TRBV6-5 and TRBJ2-2; 7 nucleotides match TRBD2. V shed 7 bases and J 5 bases; nucleotides not matched to a gene: 7. Germline V gene sequence: CDR1 MNHEY, CDR2 SVGAGI. The CDR3 extends over 14 amino acids. CDR3 nucleotides: TGTGCCAGCATCCGGGACTACCTAACCGGGGAGCTGTTTTTT. Translated, it gives CASIRDYLTGELFF.

This clone occurred a few times. V is TRBV19 and J is TRBJ2-2; no reliable D call. The CDR3 covers 13 residues. CDR1 LNHDA and CDR2 SQIVND come from the germline V gene (reference sequence). Trimming left V 8 bases short and J 1 base short, with 8 bases between. This CDR3 reads CASRRGNTGELFF. The CDR3, as DNA: TGTGCCAGTCGCCGAGGGAACACCGGGGAGCTGTTTTTT.

V gene TRBV20-1 combines with J gene TRBJ2-1; 11 nucleotides agree with TRBD2. Looked up from germline, CDR1 is DFQATT and CDR2 is SNEGSKA (reference sequence). With V trimmed by 3 bases and J by 7 bases, 11 bases remained unmatched. The CDR3 length is 16 residues. The CDR3 nucleotides are TGCAGTGCTAGTGCAATTAGCGGGAGGGCCAGGAATGAGCAGTTCTTC. Translating gives CSASAISGRARNEQFF.

This chain uses TRBV9 with TRBJ2-1; 12 bases are shared with TRBD2. There are 17 residues in the CDR3. The V segment lost 4 bases and the J segment 7 bases; nucleotides outside the gene matches: 12. The germline CDR1 and CDR2 sequences are SGDLS and YYNGEE. CDR3 loop: CASSRRLAGDNGNEQFF. The CDR3 nucleotides read TGTGCCAGCAGCAGAAGACTAGCGGGAGATAACGGAAATGAGCAGTTCTTC.

The chain employs TRBV7-2 and TRBJ1-5; D uncertain. Germline CDR1 is SGHTA and CDR2 is FQGNSA. The CDR3 covers 14 residues. The V gene lost 1 base and the J gene lost 3 bases, with 7 bases spanning the gap. CDR3 bases: TGTGCCAGCAGCTTAGGAGAGATCAATCAGCCCCAGCATTTT. Protein product: CASSLGEINQPQHF.

A single count supports this clone. The chain links TRBV7-2 to TRBJ2-5, with 9 bases matching TRBD2. V lost 1 base and J lost 3; bases outside the gene matches: 3. CDR1 and CDR2 (germline): SGHTA, FQGNSA. The CDR3 is 15 amino acids. CDR3 sequence reads: CASSLGRLAEETQYF. DNA for the CDR3: TGTGCCAGCAGCTTAGGGAGACTAGCGGAAGAGACCCAGTACTTC.

The genes are TRBV19 and TRBJ2-5; 7 bases match TRBD1. With 5 bases clipped from V and 4 bases from J, the junction kept 10 bases outside the gene matches. The germline gives CDR1 LNHDA, CDR2 SQIVND (reference sequence). The CDR3 runs 15 residues. For the CDR3, the DNA is TGTGCCAGTAGTCCCCAGACAGGGTTCGGAGAGACCCAGTACTTC. Translating it yields CASSPQTGFGETQYF.

The chain combines TRBV21-1 with TRBJ1-3; the DNA was not used to check the table's D call, TRBD1. TRBV21-1 is marked as a pseudogene. The CDR3 has 20 residues. The CDR3 nucleotides are TGTGCCAGCAGCAAAGGCCGACAGGGGAGAAATCCTAACTCTGGAAACACCATATATTTT. Translation gives CASSKGRQGRNPNSGNTIYF.

This clone was seen a handful of times. This sequence joins TRBV6-2 or TRBV6-3 and TRBJ1-2; TRBD1 is a possible D gene (6 bases). Germline V gives CDR1 MNHEY, CDR2 SVGEGT. The CDR3 extends over 12 amino acids. V dropped 0 bases and J dropped 7 bases, with 6 bases sitting between them. This chain's CDR3 is CASSYSTGGYTF. In DNA, the CDR3 is TGTGCCAGCAGTTACTCGACAGGTGGCTACACCTTC.

The chain's CDR3 is CASSLARGGQGASPLHF. The CDR3 DNA reads as TGTGCCAGCAGCTTAGCGCGGGGGGGACAGGGGGCTTCACCCCTCCACTTT. This chain joins TRBV7-2 and TRBJ1-6; 12 nucleotides line up with TRBD1. Germline CDR1 is SGHTA and CDR2 is FQGNSA. The CDR3 extends over 17 amino acids. V was pared by 0 bases and J by 9 bases, with 6 bases of the junction left unmatched.

The chain is built from TRBV28 and TRBJ1-2; 8 bases are shared with TRBD1. Unmatched junction bases numbered 10, after V lost 6 bases and J lost 7 bases. CDR3 length equals 14 residues. Germline-derived CDR1 and CDR2 are MDHEN and SYDVKM. The CDR3: CASRSGQVLSGYTF. As DNA, the CDR3 is TGTGCCAGCAGGTCGGGACAGGTCTTATCTGGCTACACCTTC.

This clone has a single count. The V gene is TRBV7-9, the J gene TRBJ2-7; the D gene is possibly TRBD1 (7 bases). The length of the CDR3 is 15 residues. The germline CDR1 and CDR2 sequences are SEHNR and FQNEAQ (reference sequence). V dropped 5 bases and J dropped 2 bases, with 16 bases sitting between them. CDR3 DNA: TGTGCCAGCAGCACTACACGCAGGGGGGCCTACGAGCAGTACTTC. Amino acids: CASSTTRRGAYEQYF.

The chain uses TRBV13 and TRBJ1-5; D might be TRBD1 (5 bases). V lost 5 bases, J lost 9 bases, and 11 bases lay in between. CDR1 and CDR2 from the germline V gene are PRHDT and FYEKMQ (reference sequence). The CDR3 runs to 12 residues. The CDR3 coding sequence is TGTGCCAGCAGCCTCCAAAGGGGGCCCCAGCATTTT. It encodes CASSLQRGPQHF.

The V and J genes are TRBV14 and TRBJ1-2, with D unclear. Trimming removed 0 bases from V and 0 bases from J, with 8 bases in between. Germline-derived CDR1 and CDR2 are SGHDN and FVKESK. CDR3 size: 15 residues. This CDR3 reads CASSQELNSNYGYTF. CDR3 sequence (DNA): TGTGCCAGCAGCCAAGAGTTGAACTCTAACTATGGCTACACCTTC. Based on the CDR3 plus reference TRBV14 and TRBJ1-2, the full variable domain is EAGVTQFPSHSVIEKGQTVTLRCDPISGHDNLYWYRRVMGKEIKFLLHFVKESKQDESGMPNNRFLAERTGGTYSTLKVQPAELEDSGVYFCASSQELNSNYGYTFGSGTRLTVV.

The genes are TRBV14 and TRBJ2-7, with 8 bases identical to TRBD1. The CDR3 length is 11 residues. J was trimmed by 9 bases and V by 11 bases; bases with no gene match: 9. The germline CDR1 and CDR2 sequences are SGHDN and FVKESK. CDR3 protein: CAFGTGSVQYF. The CDR3 DNA is TGTGCCTTCGGGACAGGATCGGTGCAGTACTTC.

The chain recombines TRBV28 with TRBJ1-2; D is uncertain. The V end lost 7 bases, the J end lost 0 bases, and 9 bases lay between the germline ends. CDR3 length: 13 residues. Germline V gene data show CDR1 as MDHEN and CDR2 as SYDVKM. CDR3 in DNA: TGTGCCAGCAACGGAGTGCCTAACTATGGCTACACCTTC. This codes for CASNGVPNYGYTF.

As for this clone: Other nucleotide sequences in the sample specify the same CDR3. The rearrangement joins TRBV19 to TRBJ2-1, with 8 bases lining up with TRBD1. The CDR3 is made up of 15 amino acids. V trimming: 1 base; J trimming: 3 bases; junction bases outside the gene matches: 2. Germline CDR1 and CDR2: LNHDA and SQIVND (reference sequence). The CDR3 sequence is CASSIGGTGYNEQFF. The CDR3 DNA follows: TGTGCCAGTAGTATAGGGGGGACAGGCTACAATGAGCAGTTCTTC.

The chain carries TRBV6-2 or TRBV6-3 and TRBJ2-7; D is perhaps TRBD2 (6 bases). There are 16 residues in the CDR3. The germline V gene has CDR1 MNHEY and CDR2 SVGEGT. Trimming cost V 5 bases and J 6 bases, with 23 bases left between them. CDR3 sequence reads: CASSIHTRLRGIEQYF. The DNA of the CDR3 is TGTGCCAGCAGTATACATACCCGACTACGGGGGATCGAGCAGTACTTC.

The V and J genes are TRBV7-9 and TRBJ2-2; D not certain. V was cut by 5 bases and J by 0 bases, with 13 bases left in between. CDR3 size: 16 residues. The germline gives CDR1 SEHNR, CDR2 FQNEAQ (reference sequence). In nucleotides, the CDR3 is TGTGCCAGCAGCCATGGCTCTGGTTCGAACACCGGGGAGCTGTTTTTT. It yields the protein CASSHGSGSNTGELFF.

The genes are TRBV5-1 and TRBJ1-2; 7 bases agree with TRBD1. V shed 4 bases and J 3 bases; nucleotides not matched to a gene: 9. This CDR3 has 15 residues. Germline V gene sequence: CDR1 SGHRS, CDR2 YFSETQ. The CDR3 sequence: CASSPEGAHYYGYTF. The CDR3, as DNA: TGCGCCAGCAGCCCCGAGGGGGCGCACTACTATGGCTACACCTTC.

This chain connects TRBV6-5 to TRBJ1-2; unclear D gene. The CDR3 totals 13 residues. The V end was cut by 9 bases, the J end by 5 bases, with 16 bases between. From germline, CDR1 is MNHEY and CDR2 SVGAGI. CDR3: CASPIPGRYGYTF. The CDR3 nucleotides are TGTGCCAGTCCTATCCCGGGAAGGTATGGCTACACCTTC.

This chain connects TRBV6-5 to TRBJ1-1, with D possibly matching TRBD1 (5 bases). With 6 bases removed from V and 1 base from J, the gap between germline ends came to 12 bases. Germline values: CDR1 MNHEY, CDR2 SVGAGI. The CDR3 is 14 residues long. In DNA, the CDR3 is TGTGCCAGCAGGTTAGGAAGGGGGAACACTGAAGCTTTCTTT. Translated, it gives CASRLGRGNTEAFF.

J is TRBJ1-2 and V is TRBV5-4; D possibly corresponds to TRBD1 (5 bases). The ends were cut back, 0 bases at V and 8 bases at J, with 26 bases in the middle. The germline CDR1 and CDR2 sequences are SGHNT and YYREEE (reference sequence). This CDR3 contains 18 residues. The CDR3 coding sequence is TGTGCCAGCAGCTTGGCGGGGGATGGCAGGGCGCCGGCGGGAGGCTACACCTTC. Protein sequence: CASSLAGDGRAPAGGYTF.

This chain connects TRBV28 to TRBJ1-1, with 9 bases identical to TRBD1. The V gene's germline CDR1 is MDHEN and CDR2 SYDVKM. The CDR3 totals 18 residues. V lost 5 bases and J lost 4; bases outside the gene matches: 17. CDR3 coding DNA: TGTGCCAGCAGTCCCGTTACAGGGGGCTACCTTCGGGGCACTGAAGCTTTCTTT. Protein: CASSPVTGGYLRGTEAFF.

The chain is built from TRBV7-8 and TRBJ1-2; 8 positions agree with TRBD1. After removal of 2 bases from V and 6 bases from J, the junction contained 8 bases not matched to a gene. The CDR3 is made up of 15 amino acids. CDR1 is SGHVS and CDR2 is FQNEAQ in the germline V gene. The CDR3 DNA reads as TGTGCCAGCAGCTTACGCGACAGGGGAAGGGATGGCTACACCTTC. It encodes CASSLRDRGRDGYTF.